These T cell receptor beta chains were read from a single sample in a study of response to subunit inactivated influenza vaccine. TCRdb used MiXCR to reprocess the RT-PCR reads, holding one entry per CDR3 protein. The repertoire holds about 650,000 distinct CDR3 sequences, approximately 15% seen once, with around 7.6% in the top ten. This specimen consisted of PBMCs from blood, obtained 14 days before vaccination. These receptor sequences come from a man aged 50-60 years who received an inactivated influenza vaccine. CDR3s include the opening cysteine and the closing phenylalanine or tryptophan. A D gene is named only where the DNA matches it firmly. Rows may omit the clone size; those that give it use once, few, many or a size class.

cdr3_nt cdr3_aa v_call d_call clone_size j_call
TGTGCCAGCAGTTATGCAGGGGCAAGCACAGATACGCAGTATTTT CASSYAGASTDTQYF TRBV6-5 . . TRBJ2-3
TGCAGTGCCATTTCCGGGACTAGCGGGGGTTTGACAGATACGCAGTATTTT CSAISGTSGGLTDTQYF TRBV20-1 TRBD2 few TRBJ2-3
TGTGCCACCAGCGGGAGCTCCTACAATGAGCAGTTCTTC CATSGSSYNEQFF TRBV15 . few TRBJ2-1
TGTGCCAGCAGCCAGGGCTCCTTAACTAGCGGCCAAGAGACCCAGTACTTC CASSQGSLTSGQETQYF TRBV4-2 TRBD2 few TRBJ2-5
TGTGCCAGCAGCTTTACAGGAAACTACGAGCAGTACTTC CASSFTGNYEQYF TRBV7-9 . few TRBJ2-7
TGCAGTGCTAGAGGAGCGGGATACAATGAGCAGTTCTTC CSARGAGYNEQFF TRBV20-1 TRBD2 . TRBJ2-1
TGTGCCAGCAGTTCAAATGGACAGAACAATGAGCAGTTCTTC CASSSNGQNNEQFF TRBV7-9 . many TRBJ2-1
TGTGCCAGCATGGGGCCTAGGAGGGCCAAAGATACGCAGTATTTT CASMGPRRAKDTQYF TRBV7-2 . . TRBJ2-3
TGTGCCAGCACCCAAGCGGGGGGGCTGGATGAGCAGTTCTTC CASTQAGGLDEQFF TRBV6-1 TRBD2 . TRBJ2-1
TGCGCCAGCAGCAGGTGGGGGACTCCCACAGATACGCAGTATTTT CASSRWGTPTDTQYF TRBV5-1 . . TRBJ2-3
TGTGCCAGCAGTCATCGACAGGGGCCCTTTAGTACCATATATTTT CASSHRQGPFSTIYF TRBV25-1 TRBD1 few TRBJ1-3
TGTGCCAGCAGTATGACAGGGAGGTCCCGTTATGGTGCTTACGAGCAGTACTTC CASSMTGRSRYGAYEQYF TRBV27 . . TRBJ2-7
TGTGCCAGCAGCGACTTTGGGGTCCAAGAGACCCAGTACTTC CASSDFGVQETQYF TRBV7-9 . . TRBJ2-5
TGTGCCAATGGGACAGGGGATTACGAGCAGTACTTC CANGTGDYEQYF TRBV7-8 TRBD1 . TRBJ2-7
TGTGCCAGCAGTGCCGGCCCCTACGAGCAGTACTTC CASSAGPYEQYF TRBV12-3/TRBV12-4 . . TRBJ2-7
TGTGCCAGCAGGATTACGCAGAACACCGGGGAGCCGTTTTTT CASRITQNTGEPFF TRBV7-2 . . TRBJ2-2
TGTGCCAGCAGGGATACCCCCGATGGGGGGGACTATGGCTACACCTTC CASRDTPDGGDYGYTF TRBV6-1 . . TRBJ1-2
TGCAGTGCTGTCTCATCGCTCGAGAGCAATCAGCCCCAGCATTTT CSAVSSLESNQPQHF TRBV20-1 . . TRBJ1-5
TGTGCCAGCAGCAGGGGGAAACTAGCGGGGGATTACAATGAGCAGTTCTTC CASSRGKLAGDYNEQFF TRBV7-9 TRBD2 many TRBJ2-1
TGTGCCAGCAGCGTAGGGGACAGGAGTAAAGCTAACTATGGCTACACCTTC CASSVGDRSKANYGYTF TRBV9 TRBD1 few TRBJ1-2
TGTGCCAGCAGCTTCGGGACGCCCTATAATTCACCCCTCCACTTT CASSFGTPYNSPLHF TRBV5-6 . few TRBJ1-6
TGTGCCAGCAGCTTAGTAGCGGGGCAGGATACGCAGTATTTT CASSLVAGQDTQYF TRBV7-2 TRBD2 . TRBJ2-3
TGTGCCAGCAGATTCTCCGGGACAGGGGTTCAGCCCCAGCATTTT CASRFSGTGVQPQHF TRBV12-3/TRBV12-4 TRBD1 few TRBJ1-5
TGTGCCACCAGCAGAGATTTACGTCAGCCCCAGCATTTT CATSRDLRQPQHF TRBV15 . . TRBJ1-5
TGTGCCAGCAGTTTATACGGATATACCGTCACCGGGGAGCTGTTTTTT CASSLYGYTVTGELFF TRBV12-3/TRBV12-4 . few TRBJ2-2
TGTGCCAGCAGCGCGGAGGTCGGGGGGCAGGTCACAGATACGCAGTATTTT CASSAEVGGQVTDTQYF TRBV7-8 . once TRBJ2-3
TGTGCCAGCAGCCAGGGGGGACTAGCGGGGAGTTTGGCCCAGTACTTC CASSQGGLAGSLAQYF TRBV3-1 TRBD2 . TRBJ2-5
TGTGCCAGCAGCTTGGGGTACGGGACGCCGCCCTACGAGCACTACTTC CASSLGYGTPPYEHYF TRBV5-6 . . TRBJ2-7